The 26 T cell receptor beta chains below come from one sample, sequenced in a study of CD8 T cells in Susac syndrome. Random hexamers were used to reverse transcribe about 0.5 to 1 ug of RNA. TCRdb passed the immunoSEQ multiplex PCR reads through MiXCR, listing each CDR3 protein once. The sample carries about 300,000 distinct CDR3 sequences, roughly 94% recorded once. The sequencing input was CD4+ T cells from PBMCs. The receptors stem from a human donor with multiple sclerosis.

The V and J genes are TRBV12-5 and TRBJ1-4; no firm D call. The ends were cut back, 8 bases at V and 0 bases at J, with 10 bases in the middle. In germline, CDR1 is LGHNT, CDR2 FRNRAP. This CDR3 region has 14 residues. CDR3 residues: CASTDRATNEKLFF. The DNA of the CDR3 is TGTGCTAGTACGGATCGGGCAACTAATGAAAAACTGTTTTTT.

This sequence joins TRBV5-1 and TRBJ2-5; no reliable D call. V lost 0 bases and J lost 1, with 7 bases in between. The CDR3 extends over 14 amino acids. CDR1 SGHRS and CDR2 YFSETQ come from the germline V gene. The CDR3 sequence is CASSLVVGQETQYF. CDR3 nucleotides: TGCGCCAGCAGCTTGGTGGTGGGCCAAGAGACCCAGTACTTC.

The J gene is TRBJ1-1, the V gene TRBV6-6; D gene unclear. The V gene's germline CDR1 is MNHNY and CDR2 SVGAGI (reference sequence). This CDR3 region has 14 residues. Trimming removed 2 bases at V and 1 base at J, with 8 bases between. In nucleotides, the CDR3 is TGTGCCAGCAGTTACGGTTGGGGGAACACTGAAGCTTTCTTT. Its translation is CASSYGWGNTEAFF.

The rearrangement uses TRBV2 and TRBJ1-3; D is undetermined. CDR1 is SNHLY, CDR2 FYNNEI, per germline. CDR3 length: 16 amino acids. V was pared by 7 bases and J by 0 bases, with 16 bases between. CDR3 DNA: TGTGCCAGCACCCCCGAGAGGGCTATCTCTGGAAACACCATATATTTT. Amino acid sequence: CASTPERAISGNTIYF.

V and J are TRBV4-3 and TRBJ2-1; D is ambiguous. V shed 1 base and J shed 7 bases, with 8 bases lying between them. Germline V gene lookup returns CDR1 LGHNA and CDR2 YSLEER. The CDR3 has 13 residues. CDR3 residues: CASSQGFGNEQFF. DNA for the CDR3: TGCGCCAGCAGCCAAGGATTTGGTAATGAGCAGTTCTTC.

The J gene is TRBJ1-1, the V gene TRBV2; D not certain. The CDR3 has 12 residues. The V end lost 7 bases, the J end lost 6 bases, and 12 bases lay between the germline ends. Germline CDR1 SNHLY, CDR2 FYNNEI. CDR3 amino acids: CASKTRSAEAFF. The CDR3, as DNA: TGTGCCAGCAAGACCCGTAGCGCTGAAGCTTTCTTT.

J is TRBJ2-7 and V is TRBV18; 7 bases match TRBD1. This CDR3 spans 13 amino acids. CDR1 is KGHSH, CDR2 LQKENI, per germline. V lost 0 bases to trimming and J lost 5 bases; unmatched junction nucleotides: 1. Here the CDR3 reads CASSPPTGDEQYF. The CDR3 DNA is TGTGCCAGCTCACCACCAACAGGGGACGAGCAGTACTTC. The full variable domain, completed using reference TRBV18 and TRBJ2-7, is NAGVMQNPRHLVRRRGQEARLRCSPMKGHSHVYWYRQLPEEGLKFMVYLQKENIIDESGMPKERFSAEFPKEGPSILRIQQVVRGDSAAYFCASSPPTGDEQYFGPGTRLTVT.

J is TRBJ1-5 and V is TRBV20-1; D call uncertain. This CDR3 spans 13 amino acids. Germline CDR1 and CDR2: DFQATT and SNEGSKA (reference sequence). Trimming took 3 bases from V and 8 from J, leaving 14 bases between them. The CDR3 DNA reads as TGCAGTGCTAGTGGAACCGACCTGGAGCCCCAGCATTTT. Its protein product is CSASGTDLEPQHF.

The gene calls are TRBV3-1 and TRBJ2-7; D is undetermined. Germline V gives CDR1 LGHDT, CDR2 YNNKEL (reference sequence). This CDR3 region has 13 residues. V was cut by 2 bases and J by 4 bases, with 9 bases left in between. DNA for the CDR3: TGTGCCAGCAGCCAATCCCGGTTGTACGAGCAGTACTTC. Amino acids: CASSQSRLYEQYF.

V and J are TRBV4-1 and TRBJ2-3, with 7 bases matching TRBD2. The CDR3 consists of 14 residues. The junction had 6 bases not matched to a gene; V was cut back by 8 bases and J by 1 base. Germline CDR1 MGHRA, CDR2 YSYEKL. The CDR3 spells CASYSGTRTDTQYF. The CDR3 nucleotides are TGCGCCAGCTACAGCGGGACCCGCACAGATACGCAGTATTTT.

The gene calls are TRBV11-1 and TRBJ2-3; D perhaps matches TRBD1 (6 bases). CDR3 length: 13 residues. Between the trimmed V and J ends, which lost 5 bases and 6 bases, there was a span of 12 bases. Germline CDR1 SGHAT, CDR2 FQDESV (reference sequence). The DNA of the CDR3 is TGTGCCAGCAGCAGGGGGTGGCCCGATACGCAGTATTTT. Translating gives CASSRGWPDTQYF.

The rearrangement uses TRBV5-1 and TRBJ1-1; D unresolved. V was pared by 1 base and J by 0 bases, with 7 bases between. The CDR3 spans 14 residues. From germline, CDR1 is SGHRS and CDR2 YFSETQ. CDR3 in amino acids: CASSLSWMNTEAFF. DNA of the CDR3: TGCGCCAGCAGCTTGTCGTGGATGAACACTGAAGCTTTCTTT.

CDR3 DNA sequence: TGTGCCAGTAGTATGTTCTTCGGGGCATCCTACGAGCAGTACTTC. It is translated as CASSMFFGASYEQYF. The chain employs TRBV19 and TRBJ2-7; the D gene could be TRBD1 or TRBD2 (5 bases each). Trimming removed 3 bases at V and 1 base at J, with 13 bases between. Germline V gene data show CDR1 as LNHDA and CDR2 as SQIVND (reference sequence). The CDR3 totals 15 residues.

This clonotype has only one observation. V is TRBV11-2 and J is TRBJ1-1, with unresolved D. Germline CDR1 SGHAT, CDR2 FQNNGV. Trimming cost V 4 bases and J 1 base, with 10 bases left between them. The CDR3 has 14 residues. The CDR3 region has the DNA TGTGCCAGCAGCTCCAACTCGGGGAACACTGAAGCTTTCTTT. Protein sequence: CASSSNSGNTEAFF. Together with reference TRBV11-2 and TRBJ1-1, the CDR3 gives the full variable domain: EAGVAQSPRYKIIEKRQSVAFWCNPISGHATLYWYQQILGQGPKLLIQFQNNGVVDDSQLPKDRFSAERLKGVDSTLKIQPAKLEDSAVYLCASSSNSGNTEAFFGQGTRLTVV.

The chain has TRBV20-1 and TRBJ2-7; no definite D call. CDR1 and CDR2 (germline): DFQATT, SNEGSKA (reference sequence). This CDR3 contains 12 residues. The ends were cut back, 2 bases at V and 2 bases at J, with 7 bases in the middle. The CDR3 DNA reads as TGCAGTGCTAGAACGGCGGCCTACGAGCAGTACTTC. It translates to CSARTAAYEQYF.

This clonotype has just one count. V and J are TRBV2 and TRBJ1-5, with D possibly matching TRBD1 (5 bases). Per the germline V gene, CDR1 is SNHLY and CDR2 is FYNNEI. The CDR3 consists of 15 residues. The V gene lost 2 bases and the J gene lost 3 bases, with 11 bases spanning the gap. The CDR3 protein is CASSESGLDNQPQHF. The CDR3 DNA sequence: TGTGCCAGCAGTGAATCAGGGTTGGACAATCAGCCCCAGCATTTT.

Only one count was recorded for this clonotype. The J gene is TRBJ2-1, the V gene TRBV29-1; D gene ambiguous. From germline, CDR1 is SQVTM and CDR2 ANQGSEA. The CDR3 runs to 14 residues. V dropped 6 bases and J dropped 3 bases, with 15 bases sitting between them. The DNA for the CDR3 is TGCAGCGTACTCGACGACGTTAACTACAATGAGCAGTTCTTC. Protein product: CSVLDDVNYNEQFF.

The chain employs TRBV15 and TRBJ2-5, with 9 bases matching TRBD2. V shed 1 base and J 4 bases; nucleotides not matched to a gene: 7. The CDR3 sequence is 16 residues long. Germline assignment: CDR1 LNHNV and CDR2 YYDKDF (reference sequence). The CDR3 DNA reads TGTGCCACCAGCAGAGTTGGCGGGGGGGTCCTAGAGACCCAGTACTTC. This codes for CATSRVGGGVLETQYF.

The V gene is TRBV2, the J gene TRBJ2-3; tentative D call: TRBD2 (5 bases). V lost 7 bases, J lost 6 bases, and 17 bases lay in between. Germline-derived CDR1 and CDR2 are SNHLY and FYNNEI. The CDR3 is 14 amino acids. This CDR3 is CASTGGPLVDTQYF. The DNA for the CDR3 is TGTGCCAGCACCGGCGGGCCTTTAGTGGATACGCAGTATTTT.

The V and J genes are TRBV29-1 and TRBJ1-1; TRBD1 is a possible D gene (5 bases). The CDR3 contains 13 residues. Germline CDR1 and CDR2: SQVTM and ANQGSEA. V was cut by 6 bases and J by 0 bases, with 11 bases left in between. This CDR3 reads CSVGGVMNTEAFF. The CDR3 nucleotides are TGCAGCGTGGGGGGGGTTATGAACACTGAAGCTTTCTTT.

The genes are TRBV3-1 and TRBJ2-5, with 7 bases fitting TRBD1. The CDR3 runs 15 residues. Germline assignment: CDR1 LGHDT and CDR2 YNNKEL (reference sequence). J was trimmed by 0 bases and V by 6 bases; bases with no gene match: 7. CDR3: CASSRGTVYQETQYF. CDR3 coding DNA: TGTGCCAGCAGTCGTGGGACAGTCTACCAAGAGACCCAGTACTTC.

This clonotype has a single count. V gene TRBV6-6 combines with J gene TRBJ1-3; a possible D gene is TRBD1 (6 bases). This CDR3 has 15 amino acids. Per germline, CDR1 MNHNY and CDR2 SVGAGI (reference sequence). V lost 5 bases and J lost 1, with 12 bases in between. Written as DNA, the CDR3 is TGTGCCAGCAGTGACCCAGGGGAATCTGGAAACACCATATATTTT. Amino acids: CASSDPGESGNTIYF.

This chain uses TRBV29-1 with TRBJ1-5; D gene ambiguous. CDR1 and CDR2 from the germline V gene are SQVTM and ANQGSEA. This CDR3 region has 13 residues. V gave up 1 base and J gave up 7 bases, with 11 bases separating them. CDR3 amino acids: CSVEGVNGQPQHF. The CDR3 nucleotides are TGCAGCGTTGAAGGCGTTAATGGACAGCCCCAGCATTTT.

The DNA of the CDR3 is TGTGCCAGCAGCCCCCTCTTAGCGGAGAGCCCCTTTTCGAACATTCAGTACTTC. Translation gives CASSPLLAESPFSNIQYF. V usage is TRBV7-9 and J usage is TRBJ2-4, with D possibly TRBD2 on 6 matching bases. V was shortened by 5 bases and J by 7 bases, with 27 bases between the two germline ends. The CDR3 loop spans 18 amino acids. CDR1 is SEHNR, CDR2 FQNEAQ, per germline (reference sequence).

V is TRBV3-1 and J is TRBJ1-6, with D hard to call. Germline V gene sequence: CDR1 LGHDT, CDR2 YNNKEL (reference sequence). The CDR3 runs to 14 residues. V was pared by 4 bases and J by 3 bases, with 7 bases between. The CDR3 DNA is TGTGCCAGCAGCCTTCTAAGCTATAATTCACCCCTCCACTTT. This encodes CASSLLSYNSPLHF.

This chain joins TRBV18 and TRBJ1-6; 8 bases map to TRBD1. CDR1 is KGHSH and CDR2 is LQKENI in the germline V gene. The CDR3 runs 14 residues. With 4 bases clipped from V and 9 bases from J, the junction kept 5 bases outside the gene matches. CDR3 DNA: TGTGCCAGCTCACTAGGACAGGGTGGTTCACCCCTCCACTTT. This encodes CASSLGQGGSPLHF.